The rows below give T cell receptor beta chains drawn from one sample of a study of blood T cell repertoires in COVID-19. Using immunoSEQ multiplex PCR, the repertoire was profiled, and TCRdb retains in-frame clones only, with some absent. This table holds approximately 180,000 clones, roughly 87% found once. The sample was PBMCs or T cells enriched from blood (not recorded which). The receptors originated from a woman aged 40 to 55 with acute COVID-19. Both conserved end residues are part of each CDR3. The D gene is left open where the match is weak. Part of the rows lack a size; the others show once, few, many or a class for expanded clones.

v_call	d_call	j_call	clone_size	cdr3_aa	cdr3_nt
TRBV5-1	TRBD1	TRBJ2-7	-	CASSSGTGESYEQYF	TGCGCCAGCAGCTCAGGGACAGGGGAAAGTTACGAGCAGTACTTC
TRBV19	TRBD1	TRBJ2-5	-	CASRLQGAGETQYF	TGTGCCAGCCGACTACAGGGGGCGGGAGAGACCCAGTACTTC
TRBV24-1	TRBD2	TRBJ2-5	-	CATSDQRGGAEPRRTETQYF	TGTGCCACCAGTGACCAACGGGGGGGGGCAGAACCCAGACGGACGGAGACCCAGTACTTC
TRBV7-9	TRBD1	TRBJ2-7	few	CASSAGQGIDEQYF	TGTGCCAGCAGCGCGGGACAGGGGATCGACGAGCAGTACTTC
TRBV2	-	TRBJ1-1	-	CASSEVLRVNTEAFF	TGTGCCAGCAGTGAAGTCCTACGGGTGAACACTGAAGCTTTCTTT
TRBV18	-	TRBJ2-5	-	CASSPGGGETQYF	TGTGCCAGCTCACCGGGGGGAGGAGAGACCCAGTACTTC
TRBV4-2	TRBD2	TRBJ2-7	-	CASSQKAGDFYEQYF	TGTGCCAGCAGCCAAAAAGCGGGAGATTTCTACGAGCAGTACTTC
TRBV5-1	-	TRBJ1-1	-	CASSLSGAEAFF	TGCGCCAGCAGCTTGTCGGGAGCTGAAGCTTTCTTT
TRBV13	TRBD1	TRBJ1-3	-	CASSLTGGPDTIYF	TGTGCCAGCAGCCTAACAGGGGGACCGGACACCATATATTTT
TRBV7-2	TRBD2	TRBJ2-3	-	CASSPFRTSGGATDTQYF	TGTGCCAGCAGCCCCTTCCGGACTAGCGGGGGGGCAACTGATACGCAGTATTTT
TRBV13	TRBD2	TRBJ2-1	-	CASSSGTSGKPYNEQFF	TGTGCCAGCAGCTCGGGGACTAGCGGAAAACCATACAATGAGCAGTTCTTC
TRBV3-1/TRBV3-2	TRBD2	TRBJ2-3	-	CASSQDLRTSGTDTQYF	TGTGCCAGCAGCCAAGATTTAAGGACTAGCGGGACAGATACGCAGTATTTT
TRBV19	-	TRBJ2-2	few	CASSMVWAEGAGELFF	TGTGCCAGTAGTATGGTTTGGGCAGAAGGGGCCGGGGAGCTGTTTTTT
TRBV6-2/TRBV6-3	-	TRBJ2-7	-	CASSYSTGVDEQYF	TGTGCCAGCAGTTACTCAACGGGGGTGGACGAGCAGTACTTC
TRBV10-1	-	TRBJ2-1	-	CASRWPQYNEQFF	TGCGCCAGCAGATGGCCGCAGTACAATGAGCAGTTCTTC
TRBV9	-	TRBJ2-1	once	CASSPRPPSSTGDNEQFF	TGTGCCAGCAGCCCCCGGCCCCCCAGTTCCACGGGGGACAATGAGCAGTTCTTC
TRBV19	TRBD2	TRBJ2-7	-	CASSTITGLGSYEQYF	TGTGCCAGTAGTACCATTACGGGACTAGGATCCTACGAGCAGTACTTC
TRBV3-1/TRBV3-2	-	TRBJ2-3	-	CASSPRDSGTDTQYF	TGTGCCAGCAGCCCCCGGGATAGCGGCACAGATACGCAGTATTTT
TRBV7-3	-	TRBJ2-7	-	CASSLKSSAPYEQYF	TGTGCCAGCAGCTTAAAGAGCTCCGCCCCCTACGAGCAGTACTTC
TRBV4-1	TRBD1	TRBJ1-2	-	CASSQGIRAGGAWGYTF	TGCGCCAGCAGCCAAGGTATAAGGGCAGGGGGCGCGTGGGGCTACACCTTC
TRBV19	TRBD1	TRBJ2-7	-	CASSRTGTGNYEQYF	TGTGCCAGTAGCCGCACCGGGACAGGGAACTACGAGCAGTACTTC
TRBV4-1	TRBD1	TRBJ1-3	-	CASSGDRESHTIYF	TGCGCCAGCAGTGGGGACAGGGAGTCTCACACCATATATTTT
TRBV5-6	TRBD1	TRBJ2-2	once	CASKDGDRTLTGELFF	TGTGCCAGCAAGGACGGGGACAGGACTCTCACCGGGGAGCTGTTTTTT
TRBV9	-	TRBJ2-6	-	CASSVAPSGANVLTF	TGTGCCAGCAGCGTGGCACCTTCTGGGGCCAACGTCCTGACTTTC
TRBV7-2	TRBD2	TRBJ2-3	-	CASSLQGLAASTDTQYF	TGTGCCAGCAGCCTCCAGGGACTAGCGGCTAGCACAGATACGCAGTATTTT
TRBV11-2	TRBD1	TRBJ2-7	-	CASSLQAGGRNRDEQYF	TGTGCCAGCAGCTTACAGGCAGGGGGAAGGAACCGCGACGAGCAGTACTTC
TRBV3-1/TRBV3-2	TRBD1	TRBJ2-7	-	CASSRNSGGSYEQYF	TGTGCCAGCAGCCGAAATTCAGGGGGCTCCTACGAGCAGTACTTC
TRBV19	TRBD2	TRBJ2-3	-	CASSIVGIGLAGAVADTQYF	TGTGCCAGTAGTATAGTGGGGATTGGACTAGCGGGGGCAGTAGCAGATACGCAGTATTTT
TRBV28	-	TRBJ1-5	-	CASRSRLLLGQPQHF	TGTGCCAGCAGGTCCCGACTACTTCTGGGTCAGCCCCAGCATTTT
TRBV19	-	TRBJ1-1	-	CASSRSLNTEAFF	TGTGCCAGTAGTAGGAGCCTGAACACTGAAGCTTTCTTT
TRBV5-1	TRBD1	TRBJ1-4	-	CASSLQGAGEKLFF	TGCGCCAGCAGCCTACAGGGGGCAGGGGAAAAACTGTTTTTT
TRBV4-2	-	TRBJ1-1	once	CASSQERTVNTEAFF	TGTGCCAGCAGCCAAGAAAGGACAGTGAACACTGAAGCTTTCTTT
TRBV18	TRBD2	TRBJ2-7	-	CASSPPVGGVSYEQYF	TGTGCCAGCTCACCACCCGTGGGAGGGGTCTCCTACGAGCAGTACTTC
TRBV19	-	TRBJ1-3	-	CASTPSGNTIYF	TGTGCCAGTACCCCGTCCGGAAACACCATATATTTT
TRBV7-2	-	TRBJ2-2	-	CASIRFGGRMTGELFF	TGTGCCAGCATCCGTTTCGGGGGGCGGATGACCGGGGAGCTGTTTTTT
TRBV27	-	TRBJ1-4	once	CASSWTSNEKLFF	TGTGCCAGCAGTTGGACATCTAATGAAAAACTGTTTTTT
TRBV7-7	-	TRBJ2-7	-	CASSPNQASDEQYF	TGTGCTAGCAGCCCCAATCAGGCTTCCGACGAGCAGTACTTC
TRBV7-8	-	TRBJ1-5	-	CASSPLAGNNQPQHF	TGTGCCAGCAGCCCCCTGGCCGGGAACAATCAGCCCCAGCATTTT
TRBV2	-	TRBJ1-5	-	CASSEGRTVNQPQHF	TGTGCCAGCAGTGAAGGCAGGACAGTGAATCAGCCCCAGCATTTT
TRBV2	-	TRBJ1-2	-	CASSDGGRFYGYTF	TGTGCCAGCAGTGACGGGGGGAGGTTCTATGGCTACACCTTC
TRBV3-1/TRBV3-2	TRBD2	TRBJ2-2	-	CASSPSGGRASGELFF	TGTGCCAGCAGCCCTTCCGGGGGGAGAGCGTCCGGGGAGCTGTTTTTT
TRBV7-6	-	TRBJ2-7	-	CASSLSGSSYEQYF	TGTGCCAGCAGCTTAAGCGGTAGCTCCTACGAGCAGTACTTC
TRBV19	TRBD2	TRBJ2-2	-	CASSITTLAGVAGELFF	TGTGCCAGTAGTATAACGACTCTAGCGGGGGTGGCCGGGGAGCTGTTTTTT
TRBV5-1	-	TRBJ1-6	-	CASRTGHQSYNSPLHF	TGCGCCAGCAGGACGGGACATCAGTCCTATAATTCACCCCTCCACTTT
TRBV5-1	TRBD2	TRBJ2-7	-	CASQPGLGIYEQYF	TGCGCCAGCCAGCCGGGACTAGGGATCTACGAGCAGTACTTC
TRBV6-5	TRBD1	TRBJ1-2	-	CASSQRTGDEYGYTF	TGTGCCAGCAGTCAACGGACAGGGGACGAGTATGGCTACACCTTC
TRBV4-2	-	TRBJ2-1	-	CASSQGNPGKFNEQFF	TGTGCCAGCAGCCAAGGAAATCCGGGAAAATTTAATGAGCAGTTCTTC